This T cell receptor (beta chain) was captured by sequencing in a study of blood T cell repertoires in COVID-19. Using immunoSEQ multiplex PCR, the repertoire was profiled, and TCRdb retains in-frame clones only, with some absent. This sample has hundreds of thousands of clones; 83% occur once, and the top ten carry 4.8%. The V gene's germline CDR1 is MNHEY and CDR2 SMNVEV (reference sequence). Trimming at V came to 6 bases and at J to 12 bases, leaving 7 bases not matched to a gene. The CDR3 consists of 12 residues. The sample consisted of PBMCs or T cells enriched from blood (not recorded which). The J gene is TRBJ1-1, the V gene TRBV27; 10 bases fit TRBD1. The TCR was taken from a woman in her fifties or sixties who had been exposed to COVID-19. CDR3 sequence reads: CASSRGTGVSFF. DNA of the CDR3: TGTGCCAGCAGCCGCGGGACAGGGGTCTCTTTCTTT.